A selection of T cell receptor beta chains follows, all from one sample in a study of immune heterogeneity within non-small cell lung tumors. One entry per CDR3 protein, called by TCRdb with MiXCR from the multiplex PCR reads. The sample carries about 5,600 distinct CDR3 sequences, less than 20% recorded once. The material sequenced was lung tumor tissue. The receptors derive from a man aged 35 to 55 with non-small cell lung cancer. Both conserved end residues are trimmed from each CDR3. A D gene is named only where the DNA matches it firmly. The size entry is marked missing in some rows and otherwise reads once, few, many or a size class.

>TRBD2|TRBJ2-5|15|few|TRBV20-1
SATDPGTSGAQETQY
>TRBD2|TRBJ2-3|14|-|TRBV4-1
ASSPLAGIGTDTQY
>-|TRBJ2-2|15|medium-sized|TRBV10-3
AISDLKGLWNTGELF
>-|TRBJ2-6|12|many|TRBV6-1
ASSQGSGANVLT
>-|TRBJ1-4|17|-|TRBV4-1
ASSQGVSGEQIPNEKLF
>TRBD2|TRBJ2-7|12|medium-sized|TRBV28
ASSFFRAGDEQY
>TRBD1|TRBJ2-7|10|medium-sized|TRBV11-2
ASSRPGGEQY
>-|TRBJ1-3|12|medium-sized|TRBV3-2
ASSPLVSGNTIY
>TRBD1|TRBJ1-3|12|-|TRBV30
AWATGNPGNTIY
>TRBD1|TRBJ2-7|13|medium-sized|TRBV20-1
SASRVQGAQDEQY
>TRBD1|TRBJ1-2|13|medium-sized|TRBV19
ASSSTGGGNYGYT
>TRBD1|TRBJ2-3|12|medium-sized|TRBV5-1
ASSPGQETDTQY
>-|TRBJ2-7|11|medium-sized|TRBV6-2/TRBV6-3
ASKAANSYEQY
>-|TRBJ2-7|12|medium-sized|TRBV5-1
ASSVDSYSYEQY
>TRBD2|TRBJ2-1|13|many|TRBV9
ASSSLLAGAGEQF
>-|TRBJ2-7|10|medium-sized|TRBV7-2
ASSFLGYEQY
>-|TRBJ1-3|14|medium-sized|TRBV12-3/TRBV12-4
ASSLAGPDSGNTIY
>TRBD1|TRBJ1-2|12|medium-sized|TRBV5-4
ASNTDRGGYGYT
>TRBD2|TRBJ2-7|13|medium-sized|TRBV7-2
ASSLLAGGEDEQY
>TRBD1|TRBJ2-3|12|-|TRBV19
ASSIQGVSDTQY
>TRBD1|TRBJ2-7|13|many|TRBV6-1
ASSEPGQGALGRY
>-|TRBJ1-2|12|medium-sized|TRBV30
AWGRRSNNYGYT
>-|TRBJ2-3|12|-|TRBV24-1
ATSDLGLSWTQY
>-|TRBJ1-1|12|medium-sized|TRBV6-1
ATDLRGLNTEAF
>-|TRBJ2-6|16|medium-sized|TRBV18
ASSPLRGTLSGANVLT
>-|TRBJ2-3|13|medium-sized|TRBV7-9
ASSFGGPFTDTQY
>TRBD1|TRBJ1-1|13|few|TRBV5-4
ASSVKGAGASEAF
>-|TRBJ1-3|11|medium-sized|TRBV30
AWSVTVGNTIY
>-|TRBJ2-7|12|-|TRBV11-2
ASSRGLESYEQY
>-|TRBJ1-1|13|many|TRBV10-3
AISESVAVNTEAF
>-|TRBJ1-4|12|medium-sized|TRBV28
ASSAPGENEKLF
>TRBD1|TRBJ1-1|14|medium-sized|TRBV5-1
ASSLGQGTLNTEAF
>-|TRBJ1-1|12|medium-sized|TRBV6-1
ASSQNWGYGEAF
>TRBD2|TRBJ2-5|12|-|TRBV7-7
ASGLGGAQETQY
>-|TRBJ2-6|14|medium-sized|TRBV11-1
ASSPRKDSGANVLT
>TRBD2|TRBJ2-1|13|medium-sized|TRBV18
ASSALAGGNNEQF
>-|TRBJ1-2|12|medium-sized|TRBV6-2/TRBV6-3
ASSYAGAHYGYT
>-|TRBJ2-1|14|-|TRBV6-1
ASTVRDTISYNEHF
>-|TRBJ2-7|13|medium-sized|TRBV6-2/TRBV6-3
ASNSPGVTRYEQY
>TRBD2|TRBJ2-1|16|few|TRBV11-2
ASSLSLAGGAGGNEQF
>-|TRBJ2-2|12|-|TRBV27
ASRSDTNTGELF
>TRBD2|TRBJ2-3|11|many|TRBV11-2
ASSSGSSGGQY
>-|TRBJ2-7|13|-|TRBV28
ASSRCSGGTYEQY
>TRBD1|TRBJ1-6|15|medium-sized|TRBV6-5
ASSYSITGTGDSPLH
>-|TRBJ1-2|15|medium-sized|TRBV19
ASSPLSSGAQSYGYT
>-|TRBJ1-1|13|many|TRBV6-1
ASSEVGVGGQEAF
>-|TRBJ2-1|13|medium-sized|TRBV11-2
ASSLQATAYNEQF